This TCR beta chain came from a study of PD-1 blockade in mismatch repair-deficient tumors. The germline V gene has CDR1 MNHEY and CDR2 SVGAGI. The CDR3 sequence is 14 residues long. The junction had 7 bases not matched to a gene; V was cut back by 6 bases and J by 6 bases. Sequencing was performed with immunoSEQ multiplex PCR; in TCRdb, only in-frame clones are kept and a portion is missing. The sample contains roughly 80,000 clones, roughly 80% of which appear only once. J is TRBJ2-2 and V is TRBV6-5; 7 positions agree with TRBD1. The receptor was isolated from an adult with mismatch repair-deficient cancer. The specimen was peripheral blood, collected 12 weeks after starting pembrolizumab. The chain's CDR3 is CASRQLQGPGELFF. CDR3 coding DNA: TGTGCCAGCAGGCAACTACAGGGGCCCGGGGAGCTGTTTTTT.